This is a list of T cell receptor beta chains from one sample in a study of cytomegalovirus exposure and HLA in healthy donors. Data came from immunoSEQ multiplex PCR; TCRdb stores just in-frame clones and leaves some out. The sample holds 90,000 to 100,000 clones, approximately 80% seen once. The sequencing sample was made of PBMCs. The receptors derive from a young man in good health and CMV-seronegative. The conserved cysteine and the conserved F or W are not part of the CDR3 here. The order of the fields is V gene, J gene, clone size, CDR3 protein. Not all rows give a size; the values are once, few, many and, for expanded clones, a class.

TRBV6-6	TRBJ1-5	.	ASKQGRGNQPQH
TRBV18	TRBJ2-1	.	ASSPKRGSNYNEQF
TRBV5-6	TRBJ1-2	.	ASSLVMKGNYGYT
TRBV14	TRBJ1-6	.	ASSEMTGTLSPLH
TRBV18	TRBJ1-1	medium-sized	ASSRALPGSTEAF
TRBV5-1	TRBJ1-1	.	ASSRLGSTEAF
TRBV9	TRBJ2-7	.	ASSVGASGEQY
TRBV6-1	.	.	ASSEVPAGGPYEQY
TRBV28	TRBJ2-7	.	ASSVEDRGRNEQY
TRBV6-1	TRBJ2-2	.	ASTGLLFNTGELF
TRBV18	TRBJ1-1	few	ASSPRQGRGDTEAF
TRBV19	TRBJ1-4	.	ASSISRGRTNEKLF
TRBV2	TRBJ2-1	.	ASSDGPYNEQF
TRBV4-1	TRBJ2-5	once	ASSQDLAGGPYQETQY
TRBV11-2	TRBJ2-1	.	ASSLGLASNEQF
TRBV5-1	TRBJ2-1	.	ASSIEANNEQF
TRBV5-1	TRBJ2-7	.	ASRSEQY
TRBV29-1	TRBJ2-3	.	SVGDSASTDTQY
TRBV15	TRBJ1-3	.	ATSSRDGSGNTIY
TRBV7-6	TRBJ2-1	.	ASSLARSIAGVNNEQF
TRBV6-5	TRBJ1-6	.	ASSYGEGGSPLH
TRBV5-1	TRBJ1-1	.	ASGEGNTEAF
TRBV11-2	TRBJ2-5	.	ASTQLHRDSKETQY
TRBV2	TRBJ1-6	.	ASKAGTGVSPLH
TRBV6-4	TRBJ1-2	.	ASTADRVDGYT
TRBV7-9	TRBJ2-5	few	ASSLGTGVRETQY
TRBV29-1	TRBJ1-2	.	SVPGQGNYGYT
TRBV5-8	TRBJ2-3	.	ASSSGQGRVITDTQY
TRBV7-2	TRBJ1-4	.	ASSSYFGGSSEKLF
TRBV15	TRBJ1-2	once	ATSRAHDLRDRGSYGYT
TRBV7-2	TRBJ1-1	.	ASSLTWTANTEAF
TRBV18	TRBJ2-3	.	ASSPRALKGASYTDTQY
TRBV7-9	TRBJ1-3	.	ASSLERTSPPGNTIY
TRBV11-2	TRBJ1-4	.	ASSPWTSFNEKLF
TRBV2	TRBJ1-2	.	ASTPTVGSDGYT
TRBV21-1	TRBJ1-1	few	ASSKGRGLLVV
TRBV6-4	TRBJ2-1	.	ASSRTGGSNEQF
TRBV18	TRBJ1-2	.	ASSLAEANYGYT
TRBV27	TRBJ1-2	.	ASSLRQTGGYGYT
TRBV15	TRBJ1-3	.	ATSRDRQGTGNTIY
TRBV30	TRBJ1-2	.	AWNQGHGYT
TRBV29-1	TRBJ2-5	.	SVPGGETQY
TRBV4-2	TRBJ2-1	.	ASSPRLNGGIPYNEQF
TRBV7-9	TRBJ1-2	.	SSSSPPGTNDLYGYP
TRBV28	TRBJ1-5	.	ATDRARGGLSNQPQH
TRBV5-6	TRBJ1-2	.	ASSLGGTVAYGYT
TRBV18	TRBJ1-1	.	ASRQGIDTEAF
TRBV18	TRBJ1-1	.	ASSPSLPGQGRGAF
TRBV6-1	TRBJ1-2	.	ASSDDGLQGRMTNYGYT
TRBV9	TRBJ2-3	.	ASSGRTGGTQY
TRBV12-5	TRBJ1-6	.	ASGLVRGGSLSNNSPLH
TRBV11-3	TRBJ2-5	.	ASSLAFEETQY
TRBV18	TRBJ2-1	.	ASSPLARHEQF
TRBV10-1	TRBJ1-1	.	ASSSGMNTEAF
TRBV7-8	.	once	ASSFLAGATSYEQY
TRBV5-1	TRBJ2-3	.	ASSRLAAEGDTQY
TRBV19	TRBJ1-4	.	ASSIGQGTEKLF
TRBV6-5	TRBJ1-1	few	ASSYRWGGNTEAF
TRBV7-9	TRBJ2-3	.	ASSPRTSGGNADTQY
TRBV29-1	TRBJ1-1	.	SVEGQGAGNTEAF